This TCR beta chain was observed in a study of blood T cell repertoires in COVID-19. Whole-study context: The study drew acute and convalescent COVID-19 samples from the United States, Italy and Spain. From T cells, B-cell-depleted T cells, or PBMCs came the material, which was cDNA or gDNA.

Germline CDR1 and CDR2: MGHRA and YSYEKL. The CDR3 has 17 residues. Trimming cost V 3 bases and J 7 bases, with 22 bases left between them. In the original analysis: Estimates of nucleated cell counts were drawn from the amplification of reference gene primers. TCRdb keeps only in-frame clones here, not all; method: immunoSEQ multiplex PCR. That table gives V, J and clone size, and the DNA gave D and trimming. The sample holds 200,000 to 300,000 clones; more than 75% are singletons and the top ten take 9.5% to 15%. The rearrangement joins TRBV4-1 to TRBJ1-5; D perhaps matches TRBD1 (5 bases). The clonotype was recovered from a woman aged 55-70 years with active or convalescent COVID-19. The sample consisted of peripheral blood. CDR3 residues: CASSHPAQQAGRQPQHF. CDR3 DNA sequence: TGCGCCAGCAGCCACCCCGCCCAACAGGCAGGCAGACAGCCCCAGCATTTT.